The 24 T cell receptor beta chains given below trace back to one sample, sequenced in a study of spatial heterogeneity in lung cancer. This sample's time point: sample taken at primary tumor resection. Extraction of whole RNA from tumor, nontumor lung or frozen PBMC preceded unsorted sequencing. TCRdb redid the calling of the 5' RACE reads with MiXCR, one entry per CDR3 protein. The sample lists almost 75,000 distinct CDR3 sequences; about an eighth were seen once. The sequencing used PBMCs, collected at surgery. These receptors all come from a male donor with early-stage non-small cell lung cancer.

This clonotype was observed many times. The V gene is TRBV4-3, the J gene TRBJ2-7; 8 bases fit TRBD2. This CDR3 is built from 16 residues. CDR1 and CDR2 (germline): LGHNA, YSLEER. The V segment lost 3 bases and the J segment 4 bases; nucleotides outside the gene matches: 11. The CDR3 DNA is TGCGCCAGCAGCCAGGGTTCCAGCGGGAGTATGTACGAGCAGTACTTC. Protein sequence: CASSQGSSGSMYEQYF.

The sample holds a few counts of this clonotype. This rearrangement joins TRBV5-1 to TRBJ2-5; 8 bases align to TRBD1. Germline CDR1 reads SGHRS; CDR2 reads YFSETQ. This CDR3 region has 14 residues. V was clipped by 2 bases and J by 4 bases; unmatched bases: 4. DNA of the CDR3: TGCGCCAGCAGCTTACAGGGGGGAGGAGAGACCCAGTACTTC. Its translation: CASSLQGGGETQYF. The complete variable domain, with remaining parts taken from reference TRBV5-1 and TRBJ2-5, reads KAGVTQTPRYLIKTRGQQVTLSCSPISGHRSVSWYQQTPGQGLQFLFEYFSETQRNKGNFPGRFSGRQFSNSRSEMNVSTLELGDSALYLCASSLQGGGETQYFGPGTRLLVL.

The V and J genes are TRBV29-1 and TRBJ1-1; 8 bases are shared with TRBD1. Trimming at V came to 5 bases and at J to 5 bases, leaving 10 bases not matched to a gene. The CDR3 is 14 amino acids. Germline CDR1 reads SQVTM; CDR2 reads ANQGSEA. The chain's CDR3 is CSVLSRDRSTEAFF. In DNA form, the CDR3 reads TGCAGCGTTTTGTCCCGGGACAGGAGTACTGAAGCTTTCTTT.

This clonotype has more than one count but fewer than ten. The chain couples TRBV5-4 to TRBJ1-2; 7 nucleotides agree with TRBD1. After removal of 1 base from V and 1 base from J, the junction contained 4 bases not matched to a gene. The germline V gene encodes CDR1 SGHNT and CDR2 YYREEE (reference sequence). The CDR3 is made up of 15 amino acids. CDR3 in amino acids: CASSLQGGRNYGYTF. The CDR3 coding sequence is TGTGCCAGCAGCTTGCAAGGGGGCCGTAACTATGGCTACACCTTC.

This clonotype was picked up many times. The rearrangement links TRBV5-1 to TRBJ2-7; the D gene is possibly TRBD2 (6 bases). CDR3 length equals 13 residues. V lost 3 bases to trimming and J lost 3 bases, with 10 bases between them. In germline, CDR1 is SGHRS, CDR2 YFSETQ. The CDR3 sequence: CASSSGLDYEQYF. The CDR3 nucleotides are TGCGCCAGCAGCTCGGGACTGGACTACGAGCAGTACTTC. The full variable domain, completed using reference TRBV5-1 and TRBJ2-7, is KAGVTQTPRYLIKTRGQQVTLSCSPISGHRSVSWYQQTPGQGLQFLFEYFSETQRNKGNFPGRFSGRQFSNSRSEMNVSTLELGDSALYLCASSSGLDYEQYFGPGTRLTVT.

Regarding this clonotype: Germline is not matched at one junction end, which may reflect a read error. The chain uses TRBV9 and TRBJ1-2; D ambiguous. Germline loops: CDR1 SGDLS, CDR2 YYNGEE. The CDR3 is 8 amino acids. The chain's CDR3 is CASSMSAF. DNA of the CDR3: TGTGCCAGCAGCATGAGCGCCTTC.

This clonotype has a single count. The chain is built from TRBV11-2 and TRBJ2-1; TRBD2 aligns across 7 bases. CDR1 and CDR2 from the germline V gene are SGHAT and FQNNGV. The CDR3 is made up of 14 amino acids. The junction had 8 bases not matched to a gene; V was cut back by 4 bases and J by 8 bases. The CDR3 DNA sequence: TGTGCCAGCAGCTGGGACTACGGGGCCGATGAGCAGTTCTTC. The encoded protein is CASSWDYGADEQFF.

Note on this clonotype: A much larger clone lies one base from this, so it may be a read error. The chain links TRBV29-1 to TRBJ2-6; D is uncertain. The V gene's germline CDR1 is SQVTM and CDR2 ANQGSEA. The CDR3 loop spans 19 amino acids. The CDR3 bases are TGCGGCGTTGAAGACCCCGACACGACTTTTCTCTCTGGGGCCAACGTCCTGACTTTC. Translating gives CGVEDPDTTFLSGANVLTF.

V and J are TRBV5-1 and TRBJ2-3; D gene uncertain. Deletions cut 4 bases from V and 4 bases from J, with 7 bases between. The CDR3 has 12 residues. CDR1 SGHRS and CDR2 YFSETQ come from the germline V gene. The CDR3 nucleotides are TGCGCCAGCAGCCGAGTTCCAGATACGCAGTATTTT. Its protein is CASSRVPDTQYF.

Only a few counts were recorded for this clonotype. The chain uses TRBV6-1 and TRBJ1-1; no firm D call. The CDR3 spans 13 residues. Germline V gives CDR1 MNHNS, CDR2 SASEGT. V dropped 8 bases and J dropped 0 bases, with 10 bases sitting between them. The CDR3 spells CASSMTVNTEAFF. CDR3 sequence (DNA): TGTGCCAGCTCCATGACCGTGAACACTGAAGCTTTCTTT.

The chain couples TRBV29-1 to TRBJ2-1, with D possibly being TRBD1 or TRBD2 (5 bases each). The CDR3 is 11 residues long. V was shortened by 7 bases and J by 12 bases, with 16 bases between the two germline ends. Germline CDR1 and CDR2: SQVTM and ANQGSEA. CDR3 nucleotide sequence: TGCAGCGCCAAAGCCCGGGGACGGCAGTTCTTC. The encoded protein is CSAKARGRQFF.

This clonotype was observed many times. The chain couples TRBV14 to TRBJ1-2, with D possibly being TRBD1 (5 bases). Trimming stripped 2 bases from V and 2 bases from J, with 15 bases between. The CDR3 length is 16 residues. Germline lookup yields CDR1 SGHDN and CDR2 FVKESK. CDR3 DNA: TGTGCCAGCAGCCAAAAACCCGGAGCAGGGAACTATGGCTACACCTTC. Residues: CASSQKPGAGNYGYTF.

This clonotype was seen a few times. The rearrangement joins TRBV5-1 to TRBJ2-7; possibly TRBD2 for D (5 bases). V gave up 6 bases and J gave up 7 bases, with 17 bases separating them. CDR1 is SGHRS and CDR2 is YFSETQ in the germline V gene. The CDR3 spans 13 residues. The CDR3 sequence is CASKDSDAREQYF. CDR3 nucleotides: TGCGCCAGCAAGGACTCCGATGCCAGGGAGCAGTACTTC.

V is TRBV4-3 and J is TRBJ1-4; unclear D gene. Germline values: CDR1 LGHNA, CDR2 YSLEER. This CDR3 region has 17 residues. The V and J ends lost 2 bases and 2 bases respectively, with 15 bases between them. The CDR3 sequence: CASSQLAGIGTNEKLFF. The DNA for the CDR3 is TGCGCCAGCAGCCAACTGGCCGGGATTGGCACTAATGAAAAACTGTTTTTT.

This clonotype showed up just a few times. This chain uses TRBV10-3 with TRBJ1-5, with D unresolved. Trimming cost V 10 bases and J 7 bases, with 14 bases left between them. The V gene's germline CDR1 is ENHRY and CDR2 SYGVKD. CDR3 length: 12 amino acids. CDR3 loop: CATRPPGQPQHF. CDR3 DNA: TGTGCCACCCGTCCCCCGGGCCAGCCCCAGCATTTT.

The sample holds many counts of this clonotype. V gene TRBV6-5 combines with J gene TRBJ1-5, with D maybe TRBD1 (6 bases). Germline loops: CDR1 MNHEY, CDR2 SVGAGI. Trimming left V 7 bases short and J 0 bases short, with 13 bases between. The CDR3 length is 15 residues. The CDR3, as DNA: TGTGCCAGCACCCTAGGGGGTAATAGCAATCAGCCCCAGCATTTT. Amino acid sequence: CASTLGGNSNQPQHF.

The rearrangement uses TRBV5-1 and TRBJ2-5; a weak D match, TRBD1 (5 bases). V lost 4 bases to trimming and J lost 0 bases, with 10 bases between them. CDR1 is SGHRS, CDR2 YFSETQ, per germline. There are 14 residues in the CDR3. DNA for the CDR3: TGCGCCAGCAGCGCCCAGGGAAACCAAGAGACCCAGTACTTC. This encodes CASSAQGNQETQYF.

This clonotype has more than one count but fewer than ten. CDR3 sequence: CASSSGTASYEQYF. The CDR3 DNA reads TGTGCCAGCAGCTCGGGGACAGCTTCCTACGAGCAGTACTTC. V is TRBV11-2 and J is TRBJ2-7; TRBD1 matches at 7 bases. The J segment lost 1 base and the V segment lost 4 bases, leaving 4 bases of the junction unmatched. Per germline, CDR1 SGHAT and CDR2 FQNNGV. This CDR3 spans 14 amino acids.

The V gene is TRBV30, the J gene TRBJ2-2; D not resolved. The CDR3 length is 11 residues. Deletions cut 5 bases from V and 6 bases from J, with 7 bases between. Per the germline V gene, CDR1 is GTSNPN and CDR2 is SVGIG (reference sequence). The CDR3 reads CAWGIAGELFF. In nucleotides, the CDR3 is TGTGCCTGGGGGATTGCCGGGGAGCTGTTTTTT.

The chain uses TRBV20-1 and TRBJ2-1; D is perhaps TRBD2 (6 bases). The CDR3 has 11 amino acids. V was clipped by 5 bases and J by 9 bases, with 11 bases between them. The V gene's germline CDR1 is DFQATT and CDR2 SNEGSKA (reference sequence). CDR3 nucleotides: TGCAGTGCTTCAGGGCGGGGTGAGCAGTTCTTC. It specifies CSASGRGEQFF.

This clonotype was counted at least ten times. This sequence joins TRBV7-9 and TRBJ2-5, with 7 bases lining up with TRBD1. The CDR3 sequence is 12 residues long. From germline, CDR1 is SEHNR and CDR2 FQNEAQ (reference sequence). Trimming removed 4 bases from V and 10 bases from J; junction bases left unmatched: 6. CDR3 residues: CASSYLTGDQYF. For the CDR3, the DNA is TGTGCCAGCAGCTACCTCACAGGGGACCAGTACTTC.

The sample holds many counts of this clonotype. The chain uses TRBV4-1 and TRBJ1-5, with D possibly being TRBD1 (5 bases). Trimming pared 2 bases from V and 3 bases from J, leaving 17 bases between. Germline V gene lookup returns CDR1 MGHRA and CDR2 YSYEKL. The CDR3 runs to 17 residues. CDR3: CASSQPLLRGPNQPQHF. The CDR3 DNA follows: TGCGCCAGCAGCCAACCCCTCCTAAGGGGCCCCAATCAGCCCCAGCATTTT.

This clonotype appeared a few times. The rearrangement links TRBV7-9 to TRBJ1-5; D ambiguous. Germline-derived CDR1 and CDR2 are SEHNR and FQNEAQ (reference sequence). The CDR3 is 13 residues long. V lost 2 bases and J lost 5, with 7 bases in between. The CDR3: CASSLSGDQPQHF. The CDR3 region has the DNA TGTGCCAGCAGCTTAAGCGGGGATCAGCCCCAGCATTTT.

The V call is TRBV7-6, the J call TRBJ2-6, with TRBD1 matching over 9 bases. The CDR3 sequence is 19 residues long. With V trimmed by 0 bases and J by 0 bases, 6 bases remained unmatched. Germline CDR1 and CDR2: SGHVS and FNYEAQ. CDR3: CASSLARTGARSGANVLTF. For the CDR3, the DNA is TGTGCCAGCAGCTTAGCGCGGACAGGGGCCCGCTCTGGGGCCAACGTCCTGACTTTC.